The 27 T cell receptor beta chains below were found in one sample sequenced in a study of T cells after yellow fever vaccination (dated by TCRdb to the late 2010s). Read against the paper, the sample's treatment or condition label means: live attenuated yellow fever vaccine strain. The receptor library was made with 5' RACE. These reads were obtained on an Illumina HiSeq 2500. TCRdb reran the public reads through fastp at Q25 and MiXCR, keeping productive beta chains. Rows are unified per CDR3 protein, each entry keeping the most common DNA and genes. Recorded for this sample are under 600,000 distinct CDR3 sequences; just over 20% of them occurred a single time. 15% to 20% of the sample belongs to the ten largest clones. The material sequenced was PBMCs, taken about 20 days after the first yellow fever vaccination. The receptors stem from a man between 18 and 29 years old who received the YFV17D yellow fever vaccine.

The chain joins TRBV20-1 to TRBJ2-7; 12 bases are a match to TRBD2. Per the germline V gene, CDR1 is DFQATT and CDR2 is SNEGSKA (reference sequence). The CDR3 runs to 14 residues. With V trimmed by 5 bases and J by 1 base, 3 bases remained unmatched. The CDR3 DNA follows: TGCAGTGCTCTAGCGGGGGGGCTTTCCTACGAGCAGTACGTC. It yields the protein CSALAGGLSYEQYV.

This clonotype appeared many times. The CDR3 reads CSVAKGGLLDEQFF. CDR3 DNA sequence: TGCAGCGTGGCGAAAGGGGGGTTATTAGATGAGCAGTTCTTC. This rearrangement joins TRBV29-1 to TRBJ2-1, with D perhaps being TRBD1 or TRBD2 (6 bases each). With 6 bases removed from V and 8 bases from J, the gap between germline ends came to 20 bases. CDR3 size: 14 residues. The germline CDR1 and CDR2 sequences are SQVTM and ANQGSEA.

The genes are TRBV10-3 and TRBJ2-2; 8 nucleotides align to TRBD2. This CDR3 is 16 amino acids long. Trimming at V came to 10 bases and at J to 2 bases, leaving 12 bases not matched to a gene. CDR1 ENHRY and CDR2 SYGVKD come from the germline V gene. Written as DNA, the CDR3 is TGTGCCACCCGGGGGGGCTCGATCGTTAACACCGGGGAGCTGTTTTTT. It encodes CATRGGSIVNTGELFF.

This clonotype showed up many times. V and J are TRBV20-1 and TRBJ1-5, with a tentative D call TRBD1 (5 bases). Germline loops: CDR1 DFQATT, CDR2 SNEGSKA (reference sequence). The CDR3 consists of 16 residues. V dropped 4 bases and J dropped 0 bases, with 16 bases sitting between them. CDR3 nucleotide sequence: TGCAGTGCTAAATTATCCTCAGGGATTAGCAATCAGCCCCAGCATTTT. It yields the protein CSAKLSSGISNQPQHF.

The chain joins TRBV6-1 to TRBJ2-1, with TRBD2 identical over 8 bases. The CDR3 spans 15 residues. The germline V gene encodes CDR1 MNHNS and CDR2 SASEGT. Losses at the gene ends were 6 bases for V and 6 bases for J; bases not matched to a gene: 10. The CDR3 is CASRSGTRTLNEQFF. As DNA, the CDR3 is TGTGCCAGCAGATCCGGGACTAGGACACTCAATGAGCAGTTCTTC.

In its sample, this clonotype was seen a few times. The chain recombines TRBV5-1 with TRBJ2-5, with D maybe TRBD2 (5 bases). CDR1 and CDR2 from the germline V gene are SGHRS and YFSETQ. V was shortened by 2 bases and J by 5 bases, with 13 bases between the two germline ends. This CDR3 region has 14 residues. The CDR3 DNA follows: TGCGCCAGCAGCTTTTTAGGCGGGTCGGAGACCCAGTACTTC. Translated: CASSFLGGSETQYF.

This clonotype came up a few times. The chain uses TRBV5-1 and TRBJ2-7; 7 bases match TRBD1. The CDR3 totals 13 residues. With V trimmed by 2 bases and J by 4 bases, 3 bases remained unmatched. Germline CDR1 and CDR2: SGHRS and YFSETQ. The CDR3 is CASSLTGEYEQYV. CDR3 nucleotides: TGCGCCAGCAGCTTAACAGGGGAGTACGAGCAGTACGTC.

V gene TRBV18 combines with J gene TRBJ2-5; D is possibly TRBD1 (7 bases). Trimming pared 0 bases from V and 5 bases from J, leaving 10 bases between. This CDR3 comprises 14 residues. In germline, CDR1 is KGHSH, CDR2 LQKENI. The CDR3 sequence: CASSPPAGGETQYF. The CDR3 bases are TGTGCCAGCTCACCACCCGCAGGGGGGGAGACCCAGTACTTC.

CDR3 residues: CASSVSEQAYEQYV. The CDR3 DNA follows: TGTGCCAGCAGCGTAAGTGAGCAGGCCTACGAGCAGTACGTC. The chain has TRBV7-9 and TRBJ2-7; D gene unclear. Germline V lookup: CDR1 SEHNR, CDR2 FQNEAQ (reference sequence). V was shortened by 5 bases and J by 2 bases, with 13 bases between the two germline ends. The length of the CDR3 is 14 residues.

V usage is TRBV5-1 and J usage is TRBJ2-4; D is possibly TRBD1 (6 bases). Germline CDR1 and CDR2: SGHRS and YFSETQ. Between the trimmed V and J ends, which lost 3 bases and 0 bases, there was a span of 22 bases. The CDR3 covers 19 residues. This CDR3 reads CASSSPHQNRAIAKNIQYF. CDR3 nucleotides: TGCGCCAGCAGCTCCCCCCACCAAAACAGGGCCATAGCCAAAAACATTCAGTACTTC.

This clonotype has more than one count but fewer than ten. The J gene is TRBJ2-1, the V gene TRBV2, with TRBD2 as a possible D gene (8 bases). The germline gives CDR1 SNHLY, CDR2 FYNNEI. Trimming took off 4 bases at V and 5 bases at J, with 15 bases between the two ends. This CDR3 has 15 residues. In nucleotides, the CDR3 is TGTGCCAGCAGTGCAGCGGGAGACAGGGACAATGAGCAGTTCTTC. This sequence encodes CASSAAGDRDNEQFF.

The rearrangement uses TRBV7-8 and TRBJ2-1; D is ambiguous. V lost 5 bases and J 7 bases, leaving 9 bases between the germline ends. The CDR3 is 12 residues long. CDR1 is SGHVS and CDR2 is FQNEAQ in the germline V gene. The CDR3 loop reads CASSPYLNEQFF. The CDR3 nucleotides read TGTGCCAGCAGCCCCTATCTGAATGAGCAGTTCTTC.

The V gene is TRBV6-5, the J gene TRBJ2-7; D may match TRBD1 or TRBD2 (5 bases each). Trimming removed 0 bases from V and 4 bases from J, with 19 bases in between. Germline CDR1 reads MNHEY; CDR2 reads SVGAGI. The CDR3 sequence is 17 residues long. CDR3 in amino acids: CASSYSNSWGRGYEQYF. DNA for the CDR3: TGTGCCAGCAGTTACTCGAATTCTTGGGGGAGAGGTTACGAGCAGTACTTC.

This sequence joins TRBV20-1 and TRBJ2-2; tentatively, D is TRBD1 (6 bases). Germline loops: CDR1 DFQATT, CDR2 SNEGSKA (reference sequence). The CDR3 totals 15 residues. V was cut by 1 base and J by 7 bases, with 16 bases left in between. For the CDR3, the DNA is TGCAGTGCTAGAGTGTCGTGGGGGCCAGACGGGGAGCTGTTTTTT. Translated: CSARVSWGPDGELFF.

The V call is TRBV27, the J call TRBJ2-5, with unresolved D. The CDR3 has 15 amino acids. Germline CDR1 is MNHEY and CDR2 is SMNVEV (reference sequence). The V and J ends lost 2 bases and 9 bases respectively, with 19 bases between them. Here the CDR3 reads CASSLQAGPQRAQYF. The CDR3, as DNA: TGTGCCAGCAGTTTACAGGCAGGTCCACAACGGGCCCAGTACTTC.

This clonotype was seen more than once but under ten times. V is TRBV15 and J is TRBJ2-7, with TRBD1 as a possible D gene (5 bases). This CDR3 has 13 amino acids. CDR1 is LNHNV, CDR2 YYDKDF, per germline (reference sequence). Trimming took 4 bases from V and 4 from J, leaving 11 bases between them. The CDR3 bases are TGTGCCACCAGCAACGCAGGGCTTTACGAGCAGTACTTC. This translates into CATSNAGLYEQYF.

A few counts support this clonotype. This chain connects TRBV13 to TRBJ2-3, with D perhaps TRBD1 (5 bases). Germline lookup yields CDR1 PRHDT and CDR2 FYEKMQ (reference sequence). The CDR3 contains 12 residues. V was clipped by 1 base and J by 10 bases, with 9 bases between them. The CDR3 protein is CASSLEAGSQYF. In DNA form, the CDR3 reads TGTGCCAGCAGCTTAGAAGCAGGGTCGCAGTATTTT.

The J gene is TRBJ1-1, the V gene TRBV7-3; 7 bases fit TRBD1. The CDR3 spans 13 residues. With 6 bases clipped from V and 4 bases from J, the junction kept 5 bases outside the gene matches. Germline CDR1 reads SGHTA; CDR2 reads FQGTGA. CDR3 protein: CASRAGGSTEAFF. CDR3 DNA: TGTGCCAGCAGGGCAGGGGGGAGCACTGAAGCTTTCTTT.

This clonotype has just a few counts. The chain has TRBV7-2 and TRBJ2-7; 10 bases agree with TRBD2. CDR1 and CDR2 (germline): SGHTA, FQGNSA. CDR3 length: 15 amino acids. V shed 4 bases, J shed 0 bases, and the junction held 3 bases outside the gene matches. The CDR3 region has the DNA TGTGCCAGCAGCTCCGGACTAGCGGCCTCCTACGAGCAGTACGTC. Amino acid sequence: CASSSGLAASYEQYV.

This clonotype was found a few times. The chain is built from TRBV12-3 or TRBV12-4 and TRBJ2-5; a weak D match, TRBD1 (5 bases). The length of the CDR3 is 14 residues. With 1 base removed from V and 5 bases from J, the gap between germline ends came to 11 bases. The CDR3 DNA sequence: TGTGCCAGCAGTTTAGAGCCCAGGGTTGAGACCCAGTACTTC. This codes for CASSLEPRVETQYF.

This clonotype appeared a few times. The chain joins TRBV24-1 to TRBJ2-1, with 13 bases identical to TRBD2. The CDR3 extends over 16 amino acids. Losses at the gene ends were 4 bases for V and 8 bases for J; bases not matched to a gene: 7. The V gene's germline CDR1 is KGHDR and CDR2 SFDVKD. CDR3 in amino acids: CATSDVLAGGHDEQFF. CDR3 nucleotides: TGTGCCACCAGTGACGTACTAGCGGGGGGGCACGATGAGCAGTTCTTC.

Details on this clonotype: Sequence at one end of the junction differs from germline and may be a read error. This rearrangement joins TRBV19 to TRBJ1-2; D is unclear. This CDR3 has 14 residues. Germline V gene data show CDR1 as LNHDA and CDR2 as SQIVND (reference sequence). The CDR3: CASSYSDVYYGYTF. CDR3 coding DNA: TGTGCCAGTAGCTACTCGGACGTTTACTACGGCTACACCTTC. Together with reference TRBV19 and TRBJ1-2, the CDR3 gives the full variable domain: DGGITQSPKYLFRKEGQNVTLSCEQNLNHDAMYWYRQDPGQGLRLIYYSQIVNDFQKGDIAEGYSVSREKKESFPLTVTSAQKNPTAFYLCASSYSDVYYGYTFGSGTRLTVV.

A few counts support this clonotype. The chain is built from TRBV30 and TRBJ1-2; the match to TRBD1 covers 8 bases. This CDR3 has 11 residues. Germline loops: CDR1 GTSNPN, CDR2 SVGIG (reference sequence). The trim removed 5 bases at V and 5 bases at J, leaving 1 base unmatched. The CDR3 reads CAWDRGYGYTF. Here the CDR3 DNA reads TGTGCCTGGGACAGGGGATATGGCTACACCTTC.

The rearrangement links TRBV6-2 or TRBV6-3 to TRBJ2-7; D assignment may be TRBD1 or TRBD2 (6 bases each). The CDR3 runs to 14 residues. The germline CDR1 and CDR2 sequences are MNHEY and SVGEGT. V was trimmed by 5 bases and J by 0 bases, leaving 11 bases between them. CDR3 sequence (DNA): TGTGCCAGCAGTCAAGGGGGGATCTCCTACGAGCAGTACGTC. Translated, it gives CASSQGGISYEQYV.

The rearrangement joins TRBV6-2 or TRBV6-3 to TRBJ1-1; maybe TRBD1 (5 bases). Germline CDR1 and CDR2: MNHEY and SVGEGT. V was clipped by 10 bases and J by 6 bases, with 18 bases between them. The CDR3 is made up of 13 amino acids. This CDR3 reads CATSPTVFAEAFF. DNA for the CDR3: TGTGCCACCTCCCCGACAGTGTTCGCTGAAGCTTTCTTT.

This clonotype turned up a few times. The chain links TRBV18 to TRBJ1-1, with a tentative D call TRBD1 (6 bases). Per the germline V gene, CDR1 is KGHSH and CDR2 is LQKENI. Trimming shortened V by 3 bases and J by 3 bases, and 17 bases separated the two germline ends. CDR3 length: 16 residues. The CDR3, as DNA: TGTGCCAGCTCACCTCAACCTACAGGGAAGGACACTGAAGCTTTCTTT. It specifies CASSPQPTGKDTEAFF.

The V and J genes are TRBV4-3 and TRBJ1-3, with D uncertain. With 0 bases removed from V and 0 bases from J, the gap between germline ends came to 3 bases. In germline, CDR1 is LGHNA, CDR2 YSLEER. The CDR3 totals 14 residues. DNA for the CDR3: TGCGCCAGCAGCCAAGATGGCTCTGGAAACACCATATATTTT. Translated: CASSQDGSGNTIYF.